These 5 T cell receptor beta chains originate from one sample sequenced in a study of cytomegalovirus exposure and HLA in healthy donors. With 60 Vbeta and 13 Jbeta primers, the PCR was carried out. TCRdb keeps only in-frame clones here, not all; method: immunoSEQ multiplex PCR. Of 310,000 or so clones listed, about 87% were seen once; the top ten hold approximately 2%. Sequenced input: PBMCs. These receptors were collected from a woman between 18 and 29 years old in good health and CMV-seronegative.

This chain joins TRBV9 and TRBJ2-2; no reliable D call. Deletions cut 4 bases from V and 4 bases from J, with 14 bases between. In germline, CDR1 is SGDLS, CDR2 YYNGEE. The CDR3 is made up of 15 amino acids. The CDR3 sequence: CASSIQSRTTGELFF. The CDR3, as DNA: TGTGCCAGCAGCATTCAGTCCCGTACCACCGGGGAGCTGTTTTTT.

The V gene is TRBV19, the J gene TRBJ2-7; D might be TRBD1 (5 bases). Germline V gene sequence: CDR1 LNHDA, CDR2 SQIVND (reference sequence). Trimming shortened V by 1 base and J by 0 bases, and 10 bases separated the two germline ends. The CDR3 has 15 amino acids. The CDR3 bases are TGTGCCAGTAGTATAGGACAGACGAGCTCCTACGAGCAGTACTTC. Its translation is CASSIGQTSSYEQYF.

A remark on this clone: Mismatch with germline at one junction end may stem from a read error. The chain couples TRBV10-2 to TRBJ1-6, with D perhaps TRBD1 (5 bases). The CDR3 has 17 amino acids. Germline V gene data show CDR1 as WSHSY and CDR2 as SAAADI. The CDR3 loop is CASSGDRQSSFNSPLHF. DNA of the CDR3: TGCGCCAGCAGTGGCGACCGACAGAGTTCCTTTAATTCACCCCTCCACTTT.

The chain links TRBV9 to TRBJ1-1; 7 bases are a match to TRBD1. V was pared by 0 bases and J by 5 bases, with 10 bases of the junction left unmatched. The CDR3 extends over 16 amino acids. The germline CDR1 and CDR2 sequences are SGDLS and YYNGEE. CDR3: CASSVDPRQGWTEAFF. CDR3 sequence (DNA): TGTGCCAGCAGCGTAGACCCGCGACAGGGTTGGACTGAAGCTTTCTTT.

The sample holds one count of this clone. This chain joins TRBV5-6 and TRBJ1-2, with 11 bases identical to TRBD1. Germline CDR1 and CDR2: SGHDT and YYEEEE. Trimming removed 4 bases from V and 7 bases from J; junction bases left unmatched: 15. The CDR3 runs 17 residues. The CDR3 protein is CASSPLGQGVLVGGYTF. In DNA form, the CDR3 reads TGTGCCAGCAGCCCTCTGGGACAGGGGGTCTTGGTTGGTGGCTACACCTTC.